This T cell receptor beta chain was sequenced during a study of blood T cell repertoires in COVID-19. The method was immunoSEQ multiplex PCR; TCRdb's version includes in-frame clones alone and lacks a portion of them. The sample shows approximately 390,000 clones, more than 75% of them seen only once. After removal of 5 bases from V and 5 bases from J, the junction contained 9 bases not matched to a gene. Germline V gene sequence: CDR1 KGHSH, CDR2 LQKENI. The CDR3 spans 15 residues. The chain combines TRBV18 with TRBJ1-1; 9 bases fit TRBD1. The sequence derives from a woman aged 55-70 years with COVID-19, enrolled during active disease. The sequencing sample was made of peripheral blood. The CDR3 here is CASSRTGDFVTEAFF. The CDR3 bases are TGTGCCAGCTCAAGGACAGGGGACTTTGTGACTGAAGCTTTCTTT.